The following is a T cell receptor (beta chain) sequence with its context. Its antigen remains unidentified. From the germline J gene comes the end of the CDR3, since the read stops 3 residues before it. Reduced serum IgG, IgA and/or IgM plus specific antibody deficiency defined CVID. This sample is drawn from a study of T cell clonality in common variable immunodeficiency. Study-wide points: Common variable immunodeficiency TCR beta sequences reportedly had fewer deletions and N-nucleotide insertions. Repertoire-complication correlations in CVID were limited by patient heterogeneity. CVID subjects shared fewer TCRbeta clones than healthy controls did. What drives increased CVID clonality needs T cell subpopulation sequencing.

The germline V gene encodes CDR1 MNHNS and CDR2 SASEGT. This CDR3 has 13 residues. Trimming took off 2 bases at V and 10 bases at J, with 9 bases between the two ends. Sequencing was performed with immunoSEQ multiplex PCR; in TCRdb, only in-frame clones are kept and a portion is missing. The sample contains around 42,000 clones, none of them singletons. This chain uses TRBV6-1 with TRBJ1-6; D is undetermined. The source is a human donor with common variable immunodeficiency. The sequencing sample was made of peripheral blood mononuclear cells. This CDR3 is CASSESVRSPLHF. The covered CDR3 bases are TGTGCCAGCAGTGAAAGCGTACGGTCACCC.